This T cell receptor beta chain was recovered during a study of cytomegalovirus exposure and HLA in healthy donors. The CDR3 is 14 amino acids. Per the germline V gene, CDR1 is MNHEY and CDR2 is SMNVEV (reference sequence). Between the trimmed V and J ends, which lost 2 bases and 6 bases, there was a span of 13 bases. Vbeta (60) and Jbeta (13) primers were used in the PCR. Generated by immunoSEQ multiplex PCR, the TCRdb table keeps only in-frame clones and is missing some. The sample yields around 300,000 clones, 85% to 90% seen once. The sequence was obtained from a woman aged 18-29 years in good health and CMV-seronegative. The source material was PBMCs. The V gene is TRBV27, the J gene TRBJ1-2; tentative D call: TRBD1 (6 bases). DNA of the CDR3: TGTGCCAGCAGTTTAAGGTGGGCAGGGGATGGCTACACCTTC. It translates to CASSLRWAGDGYTF.